This T cell receptor (beta chain) was obtained from a study of CDR3 diversity in severe acne. With V trimmed by 5 bases and J by 3 bases, 11 bases remained unmatched. From germline, CDR1 is SGHTA and CDR2 FQGTGA. This CDR3 is built from 16 residues. TCRdb recomputed calls from the PCR reads with MiXCR, one row per CDR3 protein. Among some 84,000 distinct CDR3 sequences, roughly 52% were seen once, and the ten largest hold 10%. This clonotype was counted only a few times. The origin of this receptor is a male donor in good health, serving as a control. Sequencing input: blood. The chain links TRBV7-3 to TRBJ2-7, with 9 bases lining up with TRBD1. CDR3 sequence reads: CASSQQPGQGDYEQYF. CDR3 nucleotide sequence: TGTGCCAGCAGCCAGCAACCGGGACAGGGAGACTACGAGCAGTACTTC.